The entry that follows covers one TCR beta chain sequence. At one end, the junction sequence differs from germline, possibly due to a read error. The sample comes from a study of cytomegalovirus exposure and HLA in healthy donors. The primer mix had 60 Vbeta and 13 Jbeta primers. Sequencing used immunoSEQ multiplex PCR; TCRdb keeps in-frame clones, though not all of them. Here the sample spans approximately 240,000 clones, about 80% being singletons. Germline CDR1 is MNHNS and CDR2 is SASEGT. The length of the CDR3 is 10 residues. The source material was PBMCs. The gene calls are TRBV6-1 and TRBJ1-2; D uncertain. The receptor was isolated from a woman in her sixties in good health and CMV-seropositive. The CDR3 DNA reads as TGTGCCAGCAGTGAGGGCCGAGTCGCCTTC. Its protein is CASSEGRVAF.